This TCR beta chain is from a study of shared clonotypes between healthy human individuals. Whole-study context: The donor pool was made up of a couple of women and three men aged 18 to 49.

Several immunoSEQ plates received, in even portions, the genomic DNA of each subset. Only in-frame clones appear in the TCRdb table, and some are missing; sequencing was by immunoSEQ multiplex PCR. The data hold millions of clones, with 85% to 95% observed a single time. Selected positively for CCR7 and CD45RO-negative, naive CD8 cells excluded terminally differentiated effector memory CD45RA+ cells. On this clone itself: Its antigen remains unidentified. Distinct nucleotide sequences in the sample also encode this CDR3.

The study's findings and limits: Only a few donors were included, so the genetic and exposure-history diversity represented was limited.

CDR1 and CDR2 (germline): LNHDA, SQIVND (reference sequence). The V end lost 5 bases, the J end lost 4 bases, and 12 bases lay between the germline ends. The CDR3 covers 13 residues. This chain connects TRBV19 to TRBJ2-7, with a tentative D call TRBD2 (6 bases). This sequence was found in a man between 18 and 35 years old in good health. The sequencing sample was made of naive CD8+ T cells sorted from blood. CDR3 loop: CASSAGLPYEQYF. For the CDR3, the DNA is TGTGCCAGTAGTGCGGGACTGCCATACGAGCAGTACTTC. The full variable domain, with the rest looked up from reference TRBV19 and TRBJ2-7, is DGGITQSPKYLFRKEGQNVTLSCEQNLNHDAMYWYRQDPGQGLRLIYYSQIVNDFQKGDIAEGYSVSREKKESFPLTVTSAQKNPTAFYLCASSAGLPYEQYFGPGTRLTVT.